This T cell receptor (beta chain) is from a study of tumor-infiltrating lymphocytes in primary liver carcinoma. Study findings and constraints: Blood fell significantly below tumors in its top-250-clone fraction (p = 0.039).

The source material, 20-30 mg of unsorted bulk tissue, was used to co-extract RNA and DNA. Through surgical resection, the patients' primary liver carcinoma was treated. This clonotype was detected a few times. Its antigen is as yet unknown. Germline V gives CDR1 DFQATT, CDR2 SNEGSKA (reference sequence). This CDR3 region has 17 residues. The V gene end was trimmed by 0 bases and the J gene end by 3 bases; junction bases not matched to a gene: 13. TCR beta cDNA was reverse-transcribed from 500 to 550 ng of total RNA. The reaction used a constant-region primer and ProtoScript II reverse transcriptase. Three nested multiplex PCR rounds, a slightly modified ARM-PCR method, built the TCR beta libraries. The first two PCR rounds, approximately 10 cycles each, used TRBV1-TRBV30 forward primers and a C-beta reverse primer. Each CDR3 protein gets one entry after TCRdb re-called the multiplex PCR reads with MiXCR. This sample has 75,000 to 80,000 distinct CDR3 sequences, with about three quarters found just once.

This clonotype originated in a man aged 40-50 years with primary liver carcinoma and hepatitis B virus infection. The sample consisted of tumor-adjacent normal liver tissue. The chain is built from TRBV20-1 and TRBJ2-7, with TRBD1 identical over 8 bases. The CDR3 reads CSARDTGPGQARYEQYF. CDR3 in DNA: TGCAGTGCTAGAGATACAGGACCGGGACAGGCTCGCTACGAGCAGTACTTC.